The source of this TCR beta chain is a study of early T cells in non-severe SARS-CoV-2 infection. Study-wide background: Sequencing used unsorted whole-blood bulk RNA, so chains lack pairing.

Individual cDNA molecules each received unique molecular identifiers attached to them. TCRdb recomputed calls from the 5' RACE reads with MiXCR, one row per CDR3 protein. Of about 64,000 distinct CDR3 sequences listed, about 19% are singletons. This clonotype was detected only a few times. Its antigen is as yet unknown. Study-level results: The matching step, a VDJdb search, favored anti-spike CD8 responses and missed private and CD4 specificities.

This CDR3 region has 15 residues. Germline V lookup: CDR1 SEHNR, CDR2 FQNEAQ (reference sequence). Trimming took 2 bases from V and 2 from J, leaving 12 bases between them. This sequence originates from an adult who was a healthcare worker with PCR-confirmed SARS-CoV-2 infection or an uninfected control (not recorded which). The chain recombines TRBV7-9 with TRBJ1-1; D is undetermined. Sequencing used whole blood, obtained at baseline. CDR3 coding DNA: TGTGCCAGCAGCTTAACGCCAGGCGCCAACACTGAAGCTTTCTTT. Amino acid sequence: CASSLTPGANTEAFF.